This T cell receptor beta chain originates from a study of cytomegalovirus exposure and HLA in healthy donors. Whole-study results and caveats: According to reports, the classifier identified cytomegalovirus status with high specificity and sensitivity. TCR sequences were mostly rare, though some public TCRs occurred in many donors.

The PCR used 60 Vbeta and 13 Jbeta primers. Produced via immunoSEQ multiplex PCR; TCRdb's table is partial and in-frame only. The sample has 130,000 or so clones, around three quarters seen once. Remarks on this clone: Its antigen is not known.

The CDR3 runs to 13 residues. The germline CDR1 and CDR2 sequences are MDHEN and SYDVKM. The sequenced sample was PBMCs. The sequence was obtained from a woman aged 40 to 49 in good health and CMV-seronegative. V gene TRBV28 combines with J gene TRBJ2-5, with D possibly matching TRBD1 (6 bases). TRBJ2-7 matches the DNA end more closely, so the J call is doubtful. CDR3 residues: CASSLLQGYEQYF. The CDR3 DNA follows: TGTGCCAGCAGTTTATTACAGGGCTACGAGCAGTACTTC.